This TCR beta chain was retrieved from a study of cytomegalovirus exposure and HLA in healthy donors. The study, taken as a whole, reports: A highly shared variant cluster was judged a likely technical artifact.

A word on this clone: Its antigen is still unknown.

V lost 4 bases and J 6 bases, leaving 16 bases between the germline ends. This CDR3 region has 14 residues. Per germline, CDR1 SGHKS and CDR2 YYEKEE (reference sequence). The study ran its PCR with 60 Vbeta and 13 Jbeta primers. Sequencing was performed with immunoSEQ multiplex PCR; in TCRdb, only in-frame clones are kept and a portion is missing. Its listing shows about 140,000 clones. The clonotype originates from a man in his forties or fifties in good health and CMV-seronegative. The sample taken for sequencing was PBMCs. The J gene is TRBJ1-1, the V gene TRBV5-5, with D tentatively TRBD1 (6 bases). DNA of the CDR3: TGTGCCAGCAGCAACCCTACTACAGGGCCTGAAGCTTTCTTT. Translation: CASSNPTTGPEAFF.